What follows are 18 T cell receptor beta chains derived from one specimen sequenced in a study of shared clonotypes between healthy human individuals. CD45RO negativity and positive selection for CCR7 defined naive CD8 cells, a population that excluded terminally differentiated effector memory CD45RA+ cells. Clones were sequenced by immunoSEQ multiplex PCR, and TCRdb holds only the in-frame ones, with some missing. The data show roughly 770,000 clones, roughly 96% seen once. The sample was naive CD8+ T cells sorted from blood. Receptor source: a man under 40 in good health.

The CDR3 DNA follows: TGTGCCAGCAGTCCCGGGGGGGCTCAGTTCTTC. It yields the protein CASSPGGAQFF. This chain connects TRBV28 to TRBJ2-1; 8 bases line up with TRBD2. J was trimmed by 13 bases and V by 5 bases; bases with no gene match: 4. The CDR3 consists of 11 residues. The germline gives CDR1 MDHEN, CDR2 SYDVKM.

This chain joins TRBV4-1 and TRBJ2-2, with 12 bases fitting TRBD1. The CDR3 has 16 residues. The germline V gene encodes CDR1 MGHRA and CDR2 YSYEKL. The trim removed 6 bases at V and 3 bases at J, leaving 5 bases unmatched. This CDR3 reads CASRWGTGGYTGELFF. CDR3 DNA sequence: TGCGCCAGCAGATGGGGGACAGGGGGCTACACCGGGGAGCTGTTTTTT.

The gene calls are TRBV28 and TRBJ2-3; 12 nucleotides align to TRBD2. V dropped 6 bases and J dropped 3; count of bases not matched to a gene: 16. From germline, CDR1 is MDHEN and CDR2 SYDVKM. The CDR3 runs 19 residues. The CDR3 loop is CASSPGERLAGEVTDTQYF. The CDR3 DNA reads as TGTGCCAGCAGCCCAGGGGAGAGACTAGCGGGAGAGGTAACAGATACGCAGTATTTT.

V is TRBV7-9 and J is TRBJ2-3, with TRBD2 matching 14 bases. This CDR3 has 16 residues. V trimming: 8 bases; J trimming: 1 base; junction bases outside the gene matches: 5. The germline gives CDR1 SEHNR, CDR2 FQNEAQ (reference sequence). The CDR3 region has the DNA TGTGCCAGCGAGCTGACTAGCGGGAGGGGCACAGATACGCAGTATTTT. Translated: CASELTSGRGTDTQYF.

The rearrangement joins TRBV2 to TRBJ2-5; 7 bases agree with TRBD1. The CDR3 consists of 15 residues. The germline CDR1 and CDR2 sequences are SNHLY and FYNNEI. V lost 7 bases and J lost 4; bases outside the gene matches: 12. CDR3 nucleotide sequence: TGTGCCAGCAACCTGGGACAGAGAGGGGGAGAGACCCAGTACTTC. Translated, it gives CASNLGQRGGETQYF.

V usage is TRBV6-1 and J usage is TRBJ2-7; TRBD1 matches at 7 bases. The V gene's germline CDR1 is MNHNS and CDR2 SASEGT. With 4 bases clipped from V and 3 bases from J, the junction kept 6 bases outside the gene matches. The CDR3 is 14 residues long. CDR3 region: CASSVRDSDYEQYF. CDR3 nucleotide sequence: TGTGCCAGCAGTGTCAGGGACAGCGACTACGAGCAGTACTTC.

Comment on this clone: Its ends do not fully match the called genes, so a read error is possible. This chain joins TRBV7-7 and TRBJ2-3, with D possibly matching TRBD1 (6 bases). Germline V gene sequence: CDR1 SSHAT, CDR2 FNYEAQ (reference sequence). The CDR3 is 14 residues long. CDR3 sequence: CASSFRGSTDTQYF. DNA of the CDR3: TGTGCTAGCAGCTTCAGGGGTAGCACAGATACGCAGTATTTT. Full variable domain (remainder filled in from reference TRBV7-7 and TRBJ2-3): GAGVSQSPRYKVTKRGQDVTLRCDPISSHATLYWYQQALGQGPEFLTYFNYEAQPDKSGLPSDRFSAERPEGSISTLTIQRTEQRDSAMYRCASSFRGSTDTQYFGPGTRLTVL.

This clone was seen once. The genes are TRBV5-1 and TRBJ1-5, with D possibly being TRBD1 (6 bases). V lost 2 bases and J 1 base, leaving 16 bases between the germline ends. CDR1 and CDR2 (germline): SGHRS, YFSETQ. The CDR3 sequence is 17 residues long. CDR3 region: CASSLMGARRSNQPQHF. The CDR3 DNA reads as TGCGCCAGCAGCTTAATGGGGGCGCGGAGAAGCAATCAGCCCCAGCATTTT. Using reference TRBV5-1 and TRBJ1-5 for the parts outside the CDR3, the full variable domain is KAGVTQTPRYLIKTRGQQVTLSCSPISGHRSVSWYQQTPGQGLQFLFEYFSETQRNKGNFPGRFSGRQFSNSRSEMNVSTLELGDSALYLCASSLMGARRSNQPQHFGDGTRLSIL.

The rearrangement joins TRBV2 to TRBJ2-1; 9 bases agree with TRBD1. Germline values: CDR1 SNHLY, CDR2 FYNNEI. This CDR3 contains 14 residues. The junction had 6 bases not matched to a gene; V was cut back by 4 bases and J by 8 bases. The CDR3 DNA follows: TGTGCCAGCAGTGCCGGGACAGGGTTGGATGAGCAGTTCTTC. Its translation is CASSAGTGLDEQFF.

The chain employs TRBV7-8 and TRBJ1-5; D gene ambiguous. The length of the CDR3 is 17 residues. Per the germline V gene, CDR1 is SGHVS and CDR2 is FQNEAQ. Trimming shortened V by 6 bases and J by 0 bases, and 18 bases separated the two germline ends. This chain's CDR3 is CASRESAAGNSNQPQHF. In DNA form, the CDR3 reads TGTGCCAGCAGGGAATCGGCGGCGGGGAATAGCAATCAGCCCCAGCATTTT. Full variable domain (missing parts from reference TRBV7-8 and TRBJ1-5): GAGVSQSPRYKVAKRGQDVALRCDPISGHVSLFWYQQALGQGPEFLTYFQNEAQLDKSGLPSDRFFAERPEGSVSTLKIQRTQQEDSAVYLCASRESAAGNSNQPQHFGDGTRLSIL.

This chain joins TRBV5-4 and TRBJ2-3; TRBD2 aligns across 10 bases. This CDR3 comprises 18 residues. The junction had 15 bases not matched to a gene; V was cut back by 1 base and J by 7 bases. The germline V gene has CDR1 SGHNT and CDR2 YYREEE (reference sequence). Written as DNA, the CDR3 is TGTGCCAGCAGCTTGCCTCAGTGGGCTAGCGGGAGTCAGCATACGCAGTATTTT. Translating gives CASSLPQWASGSQHTQYF.

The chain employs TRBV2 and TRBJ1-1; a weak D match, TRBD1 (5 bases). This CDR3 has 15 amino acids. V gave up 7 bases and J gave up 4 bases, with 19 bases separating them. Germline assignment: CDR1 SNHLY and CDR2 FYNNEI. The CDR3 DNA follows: TGTGCCAGCAACCCGGGACCCAGCTCGTTCACTGAAGCTTTCTTT. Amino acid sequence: CASNPGPSSFTEAFF.

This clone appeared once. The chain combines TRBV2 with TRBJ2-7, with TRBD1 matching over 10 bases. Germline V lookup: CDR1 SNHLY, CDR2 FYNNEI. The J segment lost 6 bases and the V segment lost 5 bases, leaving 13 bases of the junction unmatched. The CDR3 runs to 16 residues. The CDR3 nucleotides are TGTGCCAGCAGTTTTACCGGAAAGACAGGGGGCTTCGAGCAGTACTTC. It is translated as CASSFTGKTGGFEQYF.

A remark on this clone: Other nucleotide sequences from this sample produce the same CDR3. CDR3 nucleotide sequence: TGTGCCAGCAGTCTTAGGGGCCTGAACACTGAAGCTTTCTTT. This translates into CASSLRGLNTEAFF. This rearrangement joins TRBV28 to TRBJ1-1; maybe TRBD1 (5 bases). Germline V gene data show CDR1 as MDHEN and CDR2 as SYDVKM. The V end was cut by 5 bases, the J end by 0 bases, with 10 bases between. This CDR3 has 14 amino acids. Variable domain in full (rest from reference TRBV28 and TRBJ1-1): DVKVTQSSRYLVKRTGEKVFLECVQDMDHENMFWYRQDPGLGLRLIYFSYDVKMKEKGDIPEGYSVSREKKERFSLILESASTNQTSMYLCASSLRGLNTEAFFGQGTRLTVV.

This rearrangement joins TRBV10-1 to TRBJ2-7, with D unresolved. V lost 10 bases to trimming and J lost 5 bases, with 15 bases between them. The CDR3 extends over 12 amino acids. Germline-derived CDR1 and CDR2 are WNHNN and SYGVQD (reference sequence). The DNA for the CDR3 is TGCGCCACCTCGATTAACACCCACGAGCAGTACTTC. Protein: CATSINTHEQYF.

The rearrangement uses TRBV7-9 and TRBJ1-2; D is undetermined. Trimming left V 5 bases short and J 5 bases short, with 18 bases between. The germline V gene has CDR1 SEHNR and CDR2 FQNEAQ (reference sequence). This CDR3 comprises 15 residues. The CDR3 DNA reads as TGTGCCAGCAGCAAAACGGACGGGTGGAGGTATGGCTACACCTTC. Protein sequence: CASSKTDGWRYGYTF.

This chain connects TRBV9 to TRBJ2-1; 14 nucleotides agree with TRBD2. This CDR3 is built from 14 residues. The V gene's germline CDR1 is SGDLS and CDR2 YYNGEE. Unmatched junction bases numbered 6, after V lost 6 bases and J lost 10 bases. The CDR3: CASTGTSGSREQFF. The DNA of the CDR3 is TGTGCCAGCACCGGGACTAGCGGGAGCAGAGAGCAGTTCTTC. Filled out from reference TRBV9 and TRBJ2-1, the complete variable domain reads DSGVTQTPKHLITATGQRVTLRCSPRSGDLSVYWYQQSLDQGLQFLIQYYNGEERAKGNILERFSAQQFPDLHSELNLSSLELGDSALYFCASTGTSGSREQFFGPGTRLTVL.

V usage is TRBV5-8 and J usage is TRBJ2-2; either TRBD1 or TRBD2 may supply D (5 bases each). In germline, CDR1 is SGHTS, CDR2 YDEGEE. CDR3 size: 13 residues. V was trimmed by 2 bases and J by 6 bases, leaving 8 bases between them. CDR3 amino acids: CASSLEGPGELFF. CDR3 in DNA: TGTGCCAGCAGCTTAGAGGGACCCGGGGAGCTGTTTTTT.